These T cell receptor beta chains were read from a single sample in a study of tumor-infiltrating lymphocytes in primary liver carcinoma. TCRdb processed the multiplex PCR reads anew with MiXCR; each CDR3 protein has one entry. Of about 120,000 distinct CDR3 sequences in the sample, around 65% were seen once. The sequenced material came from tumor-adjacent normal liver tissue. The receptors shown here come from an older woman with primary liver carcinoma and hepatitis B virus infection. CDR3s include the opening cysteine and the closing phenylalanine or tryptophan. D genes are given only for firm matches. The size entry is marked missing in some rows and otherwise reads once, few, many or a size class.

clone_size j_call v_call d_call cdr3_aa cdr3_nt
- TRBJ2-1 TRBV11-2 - CASSLTPTTFFSGGQFF TGTGCCAGCAGCTTAACCCCGACAACGTTCTTCAGCGGTGGGCAGTTCTTC
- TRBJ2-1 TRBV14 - CASSHRSGTVYNKQFF TGTGCCAGCAGCCATCGCAGCGGTACCGTCTACAATAAGCAATTCTTC
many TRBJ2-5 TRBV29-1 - CSVEGASPRPETQYF TGCAGCGTTGAAGGGGCCTCACCCCGGCCCGAGACCCAGTACTTC
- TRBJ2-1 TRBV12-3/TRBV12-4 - CARSLLSYNEQFF TGTGCCCGCAGCCTGCTAAGTTACAATGAGCAATTCTTC
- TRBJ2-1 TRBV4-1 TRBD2 CASSDGYLAGGEGDEQFF TGCGCCAGCAGTGACGGCTACCTAGCGGGAGGGGAAGGGGATGAGCAGTTCTTC
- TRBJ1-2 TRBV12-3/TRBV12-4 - CSCTERGGRPTTNVGYTF TGTTCCTGCACCGAAAGGGGGGGGCGCCCCACAACTAACGTAGGCTACACCTTC
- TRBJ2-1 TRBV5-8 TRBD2 CISSFDSGRAIYEQFF TGTATCAGCAGCTTTGATAGCGGGAGGGCCATTTATGAGCAGTTCTTC
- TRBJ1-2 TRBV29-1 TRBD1 CSVVRGTGRGIYAYTF TGCAGCGTTGTACGGGGGACAGGTAGGGGTATCTATGCCTACACCTTC
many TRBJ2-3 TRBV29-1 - CSVKLAVNTDTQYF TGCAGCGTCAAATTAGCGGTAAACACAGATACGCAGTATTTT
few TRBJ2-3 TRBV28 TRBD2 CASSSSGGTDTQYF TGTGCCAGCAGTTCTAGCGGGGGGACAGATACGCAGTATTTT
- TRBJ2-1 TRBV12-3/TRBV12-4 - CSSSQNNGQFF TGTTCCAGCAGTCAAAACAATGGGCAGTTCTTC
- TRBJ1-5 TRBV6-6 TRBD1 CASSYRQGSNQPQHF TGTGCCAGCAGTTACAGACAGGGCAGTAATCAGCCCCAGCATTTT